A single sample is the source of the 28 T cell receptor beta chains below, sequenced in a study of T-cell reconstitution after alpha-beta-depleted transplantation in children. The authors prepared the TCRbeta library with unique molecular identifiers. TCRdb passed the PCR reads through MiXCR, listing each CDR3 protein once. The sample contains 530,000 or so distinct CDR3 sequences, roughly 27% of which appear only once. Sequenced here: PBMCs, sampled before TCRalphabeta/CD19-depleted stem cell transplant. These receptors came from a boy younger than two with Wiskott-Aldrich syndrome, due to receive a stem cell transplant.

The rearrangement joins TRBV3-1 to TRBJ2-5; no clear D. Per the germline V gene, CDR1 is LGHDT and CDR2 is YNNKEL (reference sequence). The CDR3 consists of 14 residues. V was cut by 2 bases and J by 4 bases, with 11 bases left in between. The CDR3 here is CASSQRVDGETQYF. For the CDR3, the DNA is TGTGCCAGCAGCCAAAGGGTAGACGGAGAGACCCAGTACTTC.

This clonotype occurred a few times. The CDR3 spells CSASRTGGSQPQHF. CDR3 bases: TGCAGTGCTAGTAGGACAGGGGGGTCTCAGCCCCAGCATTTT. This chain connects TRBV20-1 to TRBJ1-5; 10 positions match TRBD1. Trimming removed 3 bases from V and 6 bases from J; junction bases left unmatched: 5. In germline, CDR1 is DFQATT, CDR2 SNEGSKA (reference sequence). The CDR3 has 14 residues.

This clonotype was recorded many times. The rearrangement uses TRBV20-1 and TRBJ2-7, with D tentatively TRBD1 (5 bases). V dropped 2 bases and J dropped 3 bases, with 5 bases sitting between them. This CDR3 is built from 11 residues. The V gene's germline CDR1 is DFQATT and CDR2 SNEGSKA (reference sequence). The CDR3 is CSARQGYEQYF. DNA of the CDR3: TGCAGTGCTAGACAGGGCTACGAGCAGTACTTC.

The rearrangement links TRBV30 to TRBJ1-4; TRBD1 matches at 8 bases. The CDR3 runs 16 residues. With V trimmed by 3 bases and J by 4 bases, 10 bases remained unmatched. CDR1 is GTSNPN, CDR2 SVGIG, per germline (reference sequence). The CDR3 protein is CAWSPPRQGFNEKLFF. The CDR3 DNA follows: TGTGCCTGGAGCCCCCCCCGACAGGGGTTTAATGAAAAACTGTTTTTT. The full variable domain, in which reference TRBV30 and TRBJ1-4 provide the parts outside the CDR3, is SQTIHQWPATLVQPVGSPLSLECTVEGTSNPNLYWYRQAAGRGLQLLFYSVGIGQISSEVPQNLSASRPQDRQFILSSKKLLLSDSGFYLCAWSPPRQGFNEKLFFGSGTQLSVL.

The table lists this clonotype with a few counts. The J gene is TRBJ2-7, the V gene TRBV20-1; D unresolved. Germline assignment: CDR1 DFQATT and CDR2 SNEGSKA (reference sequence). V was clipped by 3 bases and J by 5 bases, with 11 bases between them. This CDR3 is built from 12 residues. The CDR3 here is CSASVRGDEQYF. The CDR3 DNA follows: TGCAGTGCTAGTGTCCGTGGGGACGAGCAGTACTTC.

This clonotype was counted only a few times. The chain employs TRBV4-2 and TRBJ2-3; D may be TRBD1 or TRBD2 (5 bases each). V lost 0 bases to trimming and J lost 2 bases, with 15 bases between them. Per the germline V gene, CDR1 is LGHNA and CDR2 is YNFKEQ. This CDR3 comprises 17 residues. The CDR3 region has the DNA TGTGCCAGCAGCCAAGACGGGACCGCCACACCCACAGATACGCAGTATTTT. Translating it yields CASSQDGTATPTDTQYF.

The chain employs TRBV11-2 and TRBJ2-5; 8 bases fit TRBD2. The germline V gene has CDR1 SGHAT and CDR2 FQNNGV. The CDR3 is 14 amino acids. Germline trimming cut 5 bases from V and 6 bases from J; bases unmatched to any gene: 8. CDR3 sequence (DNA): TGTGCCAGCAGCCCCCCCGGGAGGGGGAAGACCCAGTACTTC. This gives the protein CASSPPGRGKTQYF.

The CDR3 bases are TGCAGCGTCCTAGCCCGGGAGATTCCTGAGCAGTTCTTC. Translation gives CSVLAREIPEQFF. The chain recombines TRBV29-1 with TRBJ2-1; weak D call: TRBD2 (6 bases). The V end was cut by 6 bases, the J end by 9 bases, with 18 bases between. The germline gives CDR1 SQVTM, CDR2 ANQGSEA. The CDR3 is made up of 13 amino acids.

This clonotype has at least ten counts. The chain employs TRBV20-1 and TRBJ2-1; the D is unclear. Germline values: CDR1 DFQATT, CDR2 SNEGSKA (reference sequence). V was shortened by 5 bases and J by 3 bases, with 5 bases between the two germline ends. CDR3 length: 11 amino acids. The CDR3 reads CSASGYNEQFF. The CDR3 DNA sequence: TGCAGTGCTTCGGGCTACAATGAGCAGTTCTTC.

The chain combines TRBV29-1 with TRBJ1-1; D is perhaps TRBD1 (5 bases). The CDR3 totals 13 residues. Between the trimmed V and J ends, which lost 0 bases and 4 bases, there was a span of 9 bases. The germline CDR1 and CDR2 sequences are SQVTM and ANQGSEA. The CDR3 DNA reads TGCAGCGTTGAAGAAGGGCAGGGCACTGAAGCTTTCTTT. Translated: CSVEEGQGTEAFF.

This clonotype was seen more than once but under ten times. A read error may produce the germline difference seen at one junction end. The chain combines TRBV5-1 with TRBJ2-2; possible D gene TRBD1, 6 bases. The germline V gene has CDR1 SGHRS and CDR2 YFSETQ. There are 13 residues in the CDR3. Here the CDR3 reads CASSLGGAGELFF. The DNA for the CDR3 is TGTGCCAGCAGCTTAGGGGGAGCCGGGGAGCTGTTTTTT.

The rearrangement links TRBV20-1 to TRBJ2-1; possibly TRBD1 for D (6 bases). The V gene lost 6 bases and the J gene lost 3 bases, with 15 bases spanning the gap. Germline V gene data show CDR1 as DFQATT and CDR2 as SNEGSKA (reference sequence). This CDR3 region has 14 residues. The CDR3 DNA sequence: TGCAGTGCGACTCTGGGGGCAATCTACAATGAGCAGTTCTTC. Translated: CSATLGAIYNEQFF.

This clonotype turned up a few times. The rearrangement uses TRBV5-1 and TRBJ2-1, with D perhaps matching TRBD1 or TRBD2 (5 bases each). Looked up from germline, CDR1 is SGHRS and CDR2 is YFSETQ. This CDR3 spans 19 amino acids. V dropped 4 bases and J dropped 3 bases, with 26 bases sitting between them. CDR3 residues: CASSHEVFRGSRVYNEQFF. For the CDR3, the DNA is TGCGCCAGCAGCCACGAGGTCTTTCGGGGCTCAAGAGTCTACAATGAGCAGTTCTTC.

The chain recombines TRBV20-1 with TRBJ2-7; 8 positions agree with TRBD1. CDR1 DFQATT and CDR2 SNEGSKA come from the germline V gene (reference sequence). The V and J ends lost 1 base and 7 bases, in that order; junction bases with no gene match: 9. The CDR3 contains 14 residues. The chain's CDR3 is CSARVVTQGGEQYF. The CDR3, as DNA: TGCAGTGCTAGAGTCGTGACACAGGGGGGTGAGCAGTACTTC.

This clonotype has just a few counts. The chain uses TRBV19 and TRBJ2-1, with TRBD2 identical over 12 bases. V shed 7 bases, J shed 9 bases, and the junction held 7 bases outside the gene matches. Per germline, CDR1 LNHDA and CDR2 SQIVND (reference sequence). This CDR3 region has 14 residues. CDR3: CASTAGLAGFEQFF. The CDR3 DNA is TGTGCCAGTACCGCCGGACTAGCGGGATTTGAGCAGTTCTTC. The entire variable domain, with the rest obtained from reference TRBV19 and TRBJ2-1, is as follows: DGGITQSPKYLFRKEGQNVTLSCEQNLNHDAMYWYRQDPGQGLRLIYYSQIVNDFQKGDIAEGYSVSREKKESFPLTVTSAQKNPTAFYLCASTAGLAGFEQFFGPGTRLTVL.

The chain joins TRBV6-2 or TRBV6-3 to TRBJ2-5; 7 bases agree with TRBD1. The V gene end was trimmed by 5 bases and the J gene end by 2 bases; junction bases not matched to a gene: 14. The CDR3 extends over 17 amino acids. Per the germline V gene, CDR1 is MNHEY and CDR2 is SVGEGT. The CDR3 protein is CASSARQGKVDQETQYF. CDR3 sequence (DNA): TGTGCCAGCAGTGCCAGACAGGGAAAGGTTGATCAAGAGACCCAGTACTTC.

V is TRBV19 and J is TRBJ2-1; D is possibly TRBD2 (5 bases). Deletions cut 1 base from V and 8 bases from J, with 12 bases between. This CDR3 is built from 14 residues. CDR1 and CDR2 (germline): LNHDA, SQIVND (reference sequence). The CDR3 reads CASSIALLGDEQFF. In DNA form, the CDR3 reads TGTGCCAGTAGTATAGCCCTACTCGGGGATGAGCAGTTCTTC.

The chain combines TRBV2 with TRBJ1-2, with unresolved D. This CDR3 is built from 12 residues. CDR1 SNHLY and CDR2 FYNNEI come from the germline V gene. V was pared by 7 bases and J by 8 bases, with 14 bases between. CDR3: CASIYGPGGYTF. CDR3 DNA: TGTGCCAGCATTTATGGACCGGGCGGCTACACCTTC. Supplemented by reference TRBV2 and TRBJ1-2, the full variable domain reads EPEVTQTPSHQVTQMGQEVILRCVPISNHLYFYWYRQILGQKVEFLVSFYNNEISEKSEIFDDQFSVERPDGSNFTLKIRSTKLEDSAMYFCASIYGPGGYTFGSGTRLTVV.

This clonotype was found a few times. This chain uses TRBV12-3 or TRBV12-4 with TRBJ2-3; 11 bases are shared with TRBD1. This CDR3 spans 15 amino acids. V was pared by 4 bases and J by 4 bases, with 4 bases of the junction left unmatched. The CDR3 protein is CASSSGTGGSDTQYF. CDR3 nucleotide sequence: TGTGCCAGCAGTTCCGGGACAGGGGGATCAGATACGCAGTATTTT.

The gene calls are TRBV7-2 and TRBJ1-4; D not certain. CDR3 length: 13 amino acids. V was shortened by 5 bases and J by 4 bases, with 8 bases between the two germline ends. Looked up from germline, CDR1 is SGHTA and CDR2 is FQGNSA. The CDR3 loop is CASSPFYNEKLFF. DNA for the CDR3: TGTGCCAGCAGCCCGTTTTATAATGAAAAACTGTTTTTT.

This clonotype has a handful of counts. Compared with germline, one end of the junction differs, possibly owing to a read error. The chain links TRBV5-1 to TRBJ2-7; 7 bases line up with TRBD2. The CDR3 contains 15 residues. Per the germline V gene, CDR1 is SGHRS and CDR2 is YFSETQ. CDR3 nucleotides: TGCGCCAGCAGCCCAGACCCCCGGGGGGAGGCCGAGCATTACTTC. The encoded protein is CASSPDPRGEAEHYF. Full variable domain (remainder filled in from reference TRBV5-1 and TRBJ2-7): KAGVTQTPRYLIKTRGQQVTLSCSPISGHRSVSWYQQTPGQGLQFLFEYFSETQRNKGNFPGRFSGRQFSNSRSEMNVSTLELGDSALYLCASSPDPRGEAEHYFGPGTRLTVT.

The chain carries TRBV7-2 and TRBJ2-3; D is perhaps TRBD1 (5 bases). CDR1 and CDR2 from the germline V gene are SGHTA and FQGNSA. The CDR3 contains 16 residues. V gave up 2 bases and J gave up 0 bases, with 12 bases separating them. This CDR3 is CASSLIRGSSTDTQYF. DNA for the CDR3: TGTGCCAGCAGCTTAATAAGGGGCTCGAGCACAGATACGCAGTATTTT. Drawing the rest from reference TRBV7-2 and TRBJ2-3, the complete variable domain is GAGVSQSPSNKVTEKGKDVELRCDPISGHTALYWYRQSLGQGLEFLIYFQGNSAPDKSGLPSDRFSAERTGGSVSTLTIQRTQQEDSAVYLCASSLIRGSSTDTQYFGPGTRLTVL.

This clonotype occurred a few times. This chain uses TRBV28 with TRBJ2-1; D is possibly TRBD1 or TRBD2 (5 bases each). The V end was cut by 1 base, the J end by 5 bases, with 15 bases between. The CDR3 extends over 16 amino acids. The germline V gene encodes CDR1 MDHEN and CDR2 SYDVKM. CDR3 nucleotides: TGTGCCAGCAGTTTATTTGGGGGATTCTTTGACAATGAGCAGTTCTTC. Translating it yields CASSLFGGFFDNEQFF.

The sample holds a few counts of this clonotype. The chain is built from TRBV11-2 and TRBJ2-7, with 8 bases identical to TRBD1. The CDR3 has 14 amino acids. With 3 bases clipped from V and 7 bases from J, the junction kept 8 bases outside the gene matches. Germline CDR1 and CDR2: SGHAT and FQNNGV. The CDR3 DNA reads TGTGCCAGCAGCTTCCCCCGGACAGGGAGGGAGCAGTACTTC. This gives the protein CASSFPRTGREQYF.

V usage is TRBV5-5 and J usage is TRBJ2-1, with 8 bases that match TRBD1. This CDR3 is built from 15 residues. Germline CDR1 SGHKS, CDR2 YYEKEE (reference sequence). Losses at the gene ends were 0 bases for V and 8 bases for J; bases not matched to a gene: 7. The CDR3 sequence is CASSLGLQGVDEQFF. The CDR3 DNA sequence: TGTGCCAGCAGCTTGGGTCTACAGGGGGTCGATGAGCAGTTCTTC.

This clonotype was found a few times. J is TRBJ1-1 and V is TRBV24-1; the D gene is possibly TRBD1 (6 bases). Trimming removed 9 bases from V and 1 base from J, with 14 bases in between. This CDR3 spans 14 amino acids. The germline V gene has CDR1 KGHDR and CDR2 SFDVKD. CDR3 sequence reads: CATLGGPRNTEAFF. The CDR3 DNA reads TGTGCCACCCTTGGGGGGCCAAGGAACACTGAAGCTTTCTTT.

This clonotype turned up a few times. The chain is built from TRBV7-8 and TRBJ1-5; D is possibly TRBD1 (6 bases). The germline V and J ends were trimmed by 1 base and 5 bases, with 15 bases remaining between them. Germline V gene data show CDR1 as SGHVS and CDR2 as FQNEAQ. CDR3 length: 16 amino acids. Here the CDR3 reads CASSLDGGFGDQPQHF. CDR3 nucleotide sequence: TGTGCCAGCAGCTTAGATGGGGGCTTCGGGGATCAGCCCCAGCATTTT.

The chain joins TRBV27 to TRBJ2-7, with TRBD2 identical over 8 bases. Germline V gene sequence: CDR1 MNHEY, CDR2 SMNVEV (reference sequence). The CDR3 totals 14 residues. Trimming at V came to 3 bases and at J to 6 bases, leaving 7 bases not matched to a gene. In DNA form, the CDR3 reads TGTGCCAGCAGTTTGGACGGGAGGGCCTCCGAGCAGTACTTC. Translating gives CASSLDGRASEQYF.